These T cell receptor beta chains were read from a single sample in a study of cytomegalovirus exposure and HLA in healthy donors. The assay was immunoSEQ multiplex PCR, and TCRdb's table has in-frame clones only and misses some. The repertoire holds about 170,000 clones, with under 80% as singletons. Sequenced material: PBMCs. The receptors shown here come from a female donor in good health and CMV-seronegative. The CDR3 runs from the conserved cysteine through the conserved F or W. Each record gives: J gene, V gene, CDR3 protein.

>TRBJ1-1|TRBV5-1
CASSKQGAGNTEAFF
>TRBJ1-2|TRBV5-1
CASSLFQGRDGYTF
>TRBJ2-5|TRBV7-3
CASSLWGGKETQYF
>TRBJ2-2|TRBV7-8
CASRNRLAGPTGELFF
>TRBJ2-5|TRBV5-1
CASSFGLAGVQETQYF
>TRBJ2-4|TRBV19
CASSIESGGMAKNIQYF
>TRBJ1-5|TRBV6-5
CASSLFRGPNQPQHF
>TRBJ2-1|TRBV5-1
CASSLSSGRIRNEQFF
>TRBJ2-2|TRBV28
CASSSWARGTGELFF
>TRBJ2-2|TRBV30
CAWSRGTGGHTGELFF
>TRBJ2-2|TRBV6-5
CASVGLAGAGELFF
>TRBJ2-1|TRBV5-6
CASSLAGLYNEQFF
>TRBJ2-7|TRBV30
CAWSVKGLVYEQYF
>TRBJ1-1|TRBV29-1
CSAWGGWAGTLNGEAFF
>TRBJ2-7|TRBV28
CASSQPSTIYEQYF
>TRBJ2-1|TRBV7-9
CASSLGQGGEQFF
>TRBJ1-2|TRBV6-4
CASSDSGRAGVYGYTF
>TRBJ1-2|TRBV5-1
CASSLGDRTNYGYTF
>TRBJ1-4|TRBV5-1
CASSQQGARGKLFF
>TRBJ1-1|TRBV2
CASSEGGSGGRAFF
>TRBJ1-5|TRBV5-6
CASSLQDQPQHF
>TRBJ2-3|TRBV29-1
CSVHRQGKGPDTQYF
>TRBJ2-3|TRBV5-1
CASSPSGGADTQYF
>TRBJ2-2|TRBV11-2
CASSLDTGLAGGTGELFF
>TRBJ2-6|TRBV19
CASSIVGGQISGANVLTF
>TRBJ1-1|TRBV6-6
CASRPSGTAIYTEAFF
>TRBJ1-4|TRBV9
CASSRTGSNEKLFF
>TRBJ1-1|TRBV10-3
CAILSRQGDTEAFF
>TRBJ1-1|TRBV27
CAVFTGVNTEAFF
>TRBJ1-5|TRBV6-5
CASSLDRGQGPQHF
>TRBJ2-1|TRBV6-5
CASSSSGLAANEQFF
>TRBJ1-1|TRBV7-8
CASSLSHLPGAFF
>TRBJ2-6|TRBV9
CASSVTGGVLSGANVLTF
>TRBJ1-3|TRBV28
CASSLSGGQGNTIYF
>TRBJ1-3|TRBV6-6
CASSFQGPSGNTIYF
>TRBJ1-1|TRBV5-1
CASNPADRNTEAFF
>TRBJ1-5|TRBV6-6
CASSYPQGVRDQPQHF
>TRBJ1-6|TRBV5-1
CASSFSYRDSPLHF
>TRBJ2-1|TRBV11-3
CASSLEGGPQFF
>TRBJ2-3|TRBV14
CASSQRLAFSDTQYF
>TRBJ2-7|TRBV18
CASSELTGGPSYEQYF
>TRBJ2-3|TRBV5-4
CASRLAGTSGKGDTQYF
>TRBJ2-7|TRBV23-1
CASSQSNRGFPHEQYF
>TRBJ1-1|TRBV10-3
CASQGAPNTEAFF
>TRBJ2-7|TRBV5-1
CASSLVAGGPYEQYF
>TRBJ2-5|TRBV5-1
CASSLIGQLLQETQYF
>TRBJ2-5|TRBV6-1
CASSVPTPQGQTQYF
>TRBJ2-3|TRBV19
CASSTLLAMSTDTQYF
>TRBJ1-2|TRBV7-3
CASSPRTGYGYTF
>TRBJ2-3|TRBV7-3
CASSLVGPTSTDTQYF
>TRBJ2-7|TRBV19
CASIGAYEQYF
>TRBJ1-2|TRBV7-2
CASSLDRGTTYGYTF
>TRBJ2-7|TRBV11-2
CASSFRATVGDEQYF
>TRBJ1-1|TRBV10-1
CASSDFRTSNTEAFF
>TRBJ2-1|TRBV5-1
CASSPLGQGSNEQFF